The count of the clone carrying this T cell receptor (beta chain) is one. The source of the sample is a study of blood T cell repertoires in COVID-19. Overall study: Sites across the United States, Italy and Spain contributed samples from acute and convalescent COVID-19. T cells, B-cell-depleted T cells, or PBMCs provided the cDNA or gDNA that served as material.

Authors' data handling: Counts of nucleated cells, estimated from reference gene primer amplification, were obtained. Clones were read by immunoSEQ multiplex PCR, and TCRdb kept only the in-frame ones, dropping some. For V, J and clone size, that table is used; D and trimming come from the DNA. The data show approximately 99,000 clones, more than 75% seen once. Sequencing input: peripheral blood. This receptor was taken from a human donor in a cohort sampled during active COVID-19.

CDR3 coding DNA: TGTGCCAGCAGTCCAGGGTACTCCTACAATGAGCAGTTCTTC. Residues: CASSPGYSYNEQFF. The V gene is TRBV27, the J gene TRBJ2-1; D possibly corresponds to TRBD1 (5 bases). Trimming took off 5 bases at V and 0 bases at J, with 8 bases between the two ends. This CDR3 comprises 14 residues. Germline assignment: CDR1 MNHEY and CDR2 SMNVEV (reference sequence).